The 13 T cell receptor beta chains below all came from one sample that was sequenced in a study of control samples from healthy donors and cancer patients. The repertoire was sequenced with immunoSEQ multiplex PCR; TCRdb's copy has only in-frame clones and lacks some. The profile shows 80,000 to 100,000 clones, 80% to 95% of them singletons. The sequenced sample was blood. Every receptor here comes from a human donor in good health. The donor label of this sample is uncertain.

The rearrangement joins TRBV7-6 to TRBJ2-1; no reliable D call. V was pared by 1 base and J by 3 bases, with 13 bases between. Germline V lookup: CDR1 SGHVS, CDR2 FNYEAQ. The CDR3 has 16 residues. CDR3 region: CASSLDFRNRYNEQFF. Here the CDR3 DNA reads TGTGCCAGCAGCTTAGACTTCAGAAATCGCTACAATGAGCAGTTCTTC.

V usage is TRBV9 and J usage is TRBJ2-5; D might be TRBD2 (6 bases). The CDR3 runs 15 residues. Germline V CDR1 and CDR2: SGDLS, YYNGEE. With 3 bases removed from V and 2 bases from J, the gap between germline ends came to 14 bases. The CDR3 sequence: CASSADLGGQETQYF. The CDR3 DNA reads TGTGCCAGCAGCGCGGACCTCGGGGGTCAAGAGACCCAGTACTTC.

The chain employs TRBV10-3 and TRBJ2-3, with 10 bases lining up with TRBD2. The CDR3 is 15 amino acids. Germline V CDR1 and CDR2: ENHRY, SYGVKD. V shed 11 bases, J shed 6 bases, and the junction held 14 bases outside the gene matches. Here the CDR3 reads CAVQRPLAGMDTQYF. The DNA for the CDR3 is TGTGCCGTACAACGCCCACTAGCGGGGATGGATACGCAGTATTTT.

The rearrangement links TRBV5-6 to TRBJ2-5; no clear D gene. The germline CDR1 and CDR2 sequences are SGHDT and YYEEEE. This CDR3 spans 14 amino acids. Deletions cut 0 bases from V and 2 bases from J, with 8 bases between. CDR3 amino acids: CASSLVGGQETQYF. The CDR3 region has the DNA TGTGCCAGCAGCTTGGTGGGCGGACAAGAGACCCAGTACTTC.

J is TRBJ2-7 and V is TRBV5-5, with D possibly being TRBD2 (5 bases). V lost 0 bases, J lost 2 bases, and 12 bases lay in between. CDR3 length: 15 amino acids. Looked up from germline, CDR1 is SGHKS and CDR2 is YYEKEE (reference sequence). The CDR3 DNA is TGTGCCAGCAGCTTGGCCGCTGACGGGGCCTACGAGCAGTACGTC. It codes for CASSLAADGAYEQYV.

The chain joins TRBV24-1 to TRBJ2-5; D is uncertain. Trimming cost V 4 bases and J 5 bases, with 4 bases left between them. The CDR3 runs 11 residues. Germline V gene data show CDR1 as KGHDR and CDR2 as SFDVKD. The CDR3 sequence is CATSEHETQYF. For the CDR3, the DNA is TGTGCCACCAGTGAACATGAGACCCAGTACTTC.

This sequence joins TRBV6-6 and TRBJ1-1; TRBD1 agrees at 7 bases. From germline, CDR1 is MNHNY and CDR2 SVGAGI (reference sequence). V was pared by 2 bases and J by 4 bases, with 4 bases of the junction left unmatched. The CDR3 is 14 residues long. The CDR3 nucleotides are TGTGCCAGCAGTTACGAGGGGGCGACCACTGAAGCTTTCTTT. It translates to CASSYEGATTEAFF.

J is TRBJ2-3 and V is TRBV5-1; D ambiguous. Germline CDR1 SGHRS, CDR2 YFSETQ. The V gene lost 0 bases and the J gene lost 4 bases, with 9 bases spanning the gap. This CDR3 is 14 amino acids long. This chain's CDR3 is CASSLVGNADTQYF. The DNA for the CDR3 is TGCGCCAGCAGCTTGGTTGGGAACGCAGATACGCAGTATTTT.

The CDR3 spells CASSLEVQFYGYTF. As DNA, the CDR3 is TGCGCCAGCAGCTTGGAGGTGCAGTTCTATGGCTACACCTTC. The V call is TRBV5-1, the J call TRBJ1-2; D gene ambiguous. Deletions cut 0 bases from V and 4 bases from J, with 10 bases between. This CDR3 has 14 amino acids. Germline CDR1 SGHRS, CDR2 YFSETQ.

The chain recombines TRBV7-2 with TRBJ2-7; D unresolved. V lost 0 bases and J lost 0, with 3 bases in between. The germline gives CDR1 SGHTA, CDR2 FQGNSA. CDR3 length equals 13 residues. The CDR3 bases are TGTGCCAGCAGCTTAGCAGTCTCCTACGAGCAGTACGTC. It yields the protein CASSLAVSYEQYV.

The V call is TRBV19, the J call TRBJ1-5; possible D gene TRBD1, 6 bases. Trimming took 1 base from V and 6 from J, leaving 13 bases between them. Germline loops: CDR1 LNHDA, CDR2 SQIVND (reference sequence). The CDR3 length is 15 residues. DNA of the CDR3: TGTGCCAGTAGTATAGGGGCGGGGGGCGGTCAGCCCCAGCATTTT. This sequence encodes CASSIGAGGGQPQHF.

V and J are TRBV2 and TRBJ2-1, with 8 nucleotides matching TRBD2. Trimming took 6 bases from V and 7 from J; bases not matched to a gene: 11. The CDR3 loop spans 15 amino acids. Germline V gene lookup returns CDR1 SNHLY and CDR2 FYNNEI. Here the CDR3 reads CASRQAGGARNEQFF. DNA for the CDR3: TGTGCCAGCAGACAGGCCGGGGGGGCCCGGAATGAGCAGTTCTTC.

This chain connects TRBV18 to TRBJ1-1; the D gene is possibly TRBD1 (6 bases). Germline lookup yields CDR1 KGHSH and CDR2 LQKENI. V was clipped by 4 bases and J by 5 bases, with 17 bases between them. The CDR3 extends over 15 amino acids. CDR3 DNA: TGTGCCAGCTCACGTGGACAGTCGGGGTCTACTGAAGCTTTCTTT. Encoded protein: CASSRGQSGSTEAFF.